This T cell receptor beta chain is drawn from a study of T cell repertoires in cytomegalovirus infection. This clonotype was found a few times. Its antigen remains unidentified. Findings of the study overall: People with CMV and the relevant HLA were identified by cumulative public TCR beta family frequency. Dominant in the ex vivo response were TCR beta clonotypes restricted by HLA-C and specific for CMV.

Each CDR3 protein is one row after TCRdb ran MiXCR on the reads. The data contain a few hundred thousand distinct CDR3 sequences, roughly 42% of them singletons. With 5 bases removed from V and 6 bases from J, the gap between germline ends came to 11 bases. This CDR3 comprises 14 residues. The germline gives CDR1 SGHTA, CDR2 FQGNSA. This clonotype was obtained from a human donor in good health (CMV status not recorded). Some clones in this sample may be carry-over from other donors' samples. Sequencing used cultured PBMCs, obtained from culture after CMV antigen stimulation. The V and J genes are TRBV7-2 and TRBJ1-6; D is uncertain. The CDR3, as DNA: TGTGCCAGCAGCCCGGCGGGTGGTAATTCACCCCTCCACTTT. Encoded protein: CASSPAGGNSPLHF.